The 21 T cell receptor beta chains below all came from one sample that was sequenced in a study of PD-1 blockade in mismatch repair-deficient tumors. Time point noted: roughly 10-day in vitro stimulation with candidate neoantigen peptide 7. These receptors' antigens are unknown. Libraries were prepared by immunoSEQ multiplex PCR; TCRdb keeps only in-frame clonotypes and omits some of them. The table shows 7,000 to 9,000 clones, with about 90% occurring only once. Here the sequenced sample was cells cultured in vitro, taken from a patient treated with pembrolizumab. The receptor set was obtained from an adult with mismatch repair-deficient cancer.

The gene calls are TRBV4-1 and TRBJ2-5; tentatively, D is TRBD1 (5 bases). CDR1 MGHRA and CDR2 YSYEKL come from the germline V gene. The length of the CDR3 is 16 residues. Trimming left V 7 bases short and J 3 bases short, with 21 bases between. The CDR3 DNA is TGCGCCAGCAAAGCGATGGCAGGCAGGGCTGAAGAGACCCAGTACTTC. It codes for CASKAMAGRAEETQYF.

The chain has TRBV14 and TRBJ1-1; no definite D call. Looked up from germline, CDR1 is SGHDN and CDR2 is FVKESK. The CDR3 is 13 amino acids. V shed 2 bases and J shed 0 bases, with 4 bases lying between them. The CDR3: CASSQWVNTEAFF. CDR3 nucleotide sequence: TGTGCCAGCAGCCAATGGGTGAACACTGAAGCTTTCTTT.

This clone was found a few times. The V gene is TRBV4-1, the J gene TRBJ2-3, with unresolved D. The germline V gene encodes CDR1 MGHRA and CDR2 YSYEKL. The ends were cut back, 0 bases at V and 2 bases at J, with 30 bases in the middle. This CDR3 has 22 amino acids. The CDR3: CASSQERPLKRPGTRSTDTQYF. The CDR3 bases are TGCGCCAGCAGCCAAGAGCGCCCCCTTAAGCGCCCCGGTACCCGATCCACAGATACGCAGTATTTT.

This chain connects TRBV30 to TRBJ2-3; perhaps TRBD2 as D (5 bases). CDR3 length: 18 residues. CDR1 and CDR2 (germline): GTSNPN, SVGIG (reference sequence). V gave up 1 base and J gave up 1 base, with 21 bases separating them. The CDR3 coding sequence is TGTGCCTGGAGTGGGTCCCTGTCTAGCCGGAGAGGCACAGATACGCAGTATTTT. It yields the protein CAWSGSLSSRRGTDTQYF. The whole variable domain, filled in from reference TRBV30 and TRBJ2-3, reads SQTIHQWPATLVQPVGSPLSLECTVEGTSNPNLYWYRQAAGRGLQLLFYSVGIGQISSEVPQNLSASRPQDRQFILSSKKLLLSDSGFYLCAWSGSLSSRRGTDTQYFGPGTRLTVL.

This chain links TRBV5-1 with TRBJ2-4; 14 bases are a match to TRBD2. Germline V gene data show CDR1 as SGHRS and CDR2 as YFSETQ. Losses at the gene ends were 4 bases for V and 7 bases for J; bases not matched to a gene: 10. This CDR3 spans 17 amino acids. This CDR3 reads CASSGFGLAGGRNIQYF. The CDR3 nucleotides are TGCGCCAGCAGCGGGTTTGGACTAGCGGGAGGCCGGAACATTCAGTACTTC.

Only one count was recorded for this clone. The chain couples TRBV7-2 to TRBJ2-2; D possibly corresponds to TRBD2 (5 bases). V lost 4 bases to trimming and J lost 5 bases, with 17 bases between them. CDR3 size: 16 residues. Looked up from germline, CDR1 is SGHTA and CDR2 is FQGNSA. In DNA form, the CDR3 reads TGTGCCAGCAGCTCGCCTTGGGGAGTAGGTACCGGGGAGCTGTTTTTT. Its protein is CASSSPWGVGTGELFF. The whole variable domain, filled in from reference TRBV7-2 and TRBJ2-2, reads GAGVSQSPSNKVTEKGKDVELRCDPISGHTALYWYRQSLGQGLEFLIYFQGNSAPDKSGLPSDRFSAERTGGSVSTLTIQRTQQEDSAVYLCASSSPWGVGTGELFFGEGSRLTVL.

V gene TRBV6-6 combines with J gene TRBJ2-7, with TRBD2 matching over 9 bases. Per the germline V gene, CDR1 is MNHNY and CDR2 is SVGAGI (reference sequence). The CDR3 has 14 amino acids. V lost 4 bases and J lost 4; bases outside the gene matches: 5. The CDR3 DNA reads TGTGCCAGCAGTTGGGGTCTAGCGGGATACGAGCAGTACTTC. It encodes CASSWGLAGYEQYF.

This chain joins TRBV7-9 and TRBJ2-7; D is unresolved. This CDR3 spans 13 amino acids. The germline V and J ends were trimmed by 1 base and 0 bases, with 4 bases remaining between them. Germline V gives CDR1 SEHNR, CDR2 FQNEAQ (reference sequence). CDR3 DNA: TGTGCCAGCAGCTTAGGAAACTCCTACGAGCAGTACTTC. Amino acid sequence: CASSLGNSYEQYF.

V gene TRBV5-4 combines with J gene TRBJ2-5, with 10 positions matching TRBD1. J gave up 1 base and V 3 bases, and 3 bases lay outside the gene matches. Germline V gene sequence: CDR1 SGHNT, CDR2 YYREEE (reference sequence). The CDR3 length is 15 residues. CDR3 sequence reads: CASSWGQGSQETQYF. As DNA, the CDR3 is TGTGCCAGCAGCTGGGGACAGGGGAGCCAAGAGACCCAGTACTTC.

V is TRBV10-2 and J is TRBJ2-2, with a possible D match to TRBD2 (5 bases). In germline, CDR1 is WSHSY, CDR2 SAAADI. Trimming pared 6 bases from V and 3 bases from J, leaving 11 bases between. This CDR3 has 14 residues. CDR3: CASSSDWYTGELFF. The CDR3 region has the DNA TGCGCCAGCAGCTCGGACTGGTACACCGGGGAGCTGTTTTTT.

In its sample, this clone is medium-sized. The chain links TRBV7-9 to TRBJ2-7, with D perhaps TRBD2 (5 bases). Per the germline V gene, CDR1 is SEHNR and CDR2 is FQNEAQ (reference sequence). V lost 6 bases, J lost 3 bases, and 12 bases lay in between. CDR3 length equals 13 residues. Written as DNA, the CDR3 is TGTGCCAGCAGGCTGGGAGATAACTACGAGCAGTACTTC. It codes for CASRLGDNYEQYF.

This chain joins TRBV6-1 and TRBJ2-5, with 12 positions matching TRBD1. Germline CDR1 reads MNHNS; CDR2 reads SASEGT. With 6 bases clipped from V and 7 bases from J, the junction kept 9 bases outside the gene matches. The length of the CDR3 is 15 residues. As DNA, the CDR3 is TGTGCCAGCAGGGTGGGGACAGGGGGCCTGGGGACCCAGTACTTC. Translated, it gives CASRVGTGGLGTQYF.

The CDR3, as DNA: TGTGCCAGCAGCGTAGAGGGACAGGGGTACGAGCAGTACTTC. Translating it yields CASSVEGQGYEQYF. This sequence joins TRBV9 and TRBJ2-7, with 10 bases lining up with TRBD1. Germline CDR1 reads SGDLS; CDR2 reads YYNGEE. J lost 4 bases, V lost 0 bases, and 1 base had no gene match. This CDR3 contains 14 residues.

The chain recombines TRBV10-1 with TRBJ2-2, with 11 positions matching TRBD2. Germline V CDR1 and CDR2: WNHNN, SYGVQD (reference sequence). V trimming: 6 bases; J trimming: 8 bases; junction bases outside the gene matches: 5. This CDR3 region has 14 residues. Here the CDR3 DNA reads TGCGCCAGCAGCACTAGCGGGAGACCGGGGGAGCTGTTTTTT. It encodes CASSTSGRPGELFF.

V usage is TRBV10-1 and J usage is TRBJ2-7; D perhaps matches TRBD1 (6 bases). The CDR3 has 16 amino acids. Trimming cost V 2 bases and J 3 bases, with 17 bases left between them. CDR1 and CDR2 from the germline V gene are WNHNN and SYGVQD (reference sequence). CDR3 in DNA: TGCGCCAGCAGTGAGAGTACTGAAACAGGGCTCTACGAGCAGTACTTC. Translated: CASSESTETGLYEQYF.

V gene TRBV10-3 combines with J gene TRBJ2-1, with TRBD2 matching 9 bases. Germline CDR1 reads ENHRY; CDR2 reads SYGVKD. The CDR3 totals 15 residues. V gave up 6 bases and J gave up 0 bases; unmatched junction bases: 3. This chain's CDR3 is CAIREREASYNEQFF. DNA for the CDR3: TGTGCCATCAGGGAGCGGGAGGCCTCCTACAATGAGCAGTTCTTC.

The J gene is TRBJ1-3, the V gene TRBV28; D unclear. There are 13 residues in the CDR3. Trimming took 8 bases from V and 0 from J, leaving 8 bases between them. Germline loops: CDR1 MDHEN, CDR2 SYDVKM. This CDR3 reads CASCRSSGNTIYF. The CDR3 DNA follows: TGTGCCAGCTGTCGGAGCTCTGGAAACACCATATATTTT. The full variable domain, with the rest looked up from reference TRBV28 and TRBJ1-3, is DVKVTQSSRYLVKRTGEKVFLECVQDMDHENMFWYRQDPGLGLRLIYFSYDVKMKEKGDIPEGYSVSREKKERFSLILESASTNQTSMYLCASCRSSGNTIYFGEGSWLTVV.

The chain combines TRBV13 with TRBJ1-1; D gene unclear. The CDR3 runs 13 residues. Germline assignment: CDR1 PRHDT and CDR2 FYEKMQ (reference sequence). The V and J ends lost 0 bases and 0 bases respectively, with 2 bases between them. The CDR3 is CASSLGLNTEAFF. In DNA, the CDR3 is TGTGCCAGCAGCTTAGGCTTGAACACTGAAGCTTTCTTT.

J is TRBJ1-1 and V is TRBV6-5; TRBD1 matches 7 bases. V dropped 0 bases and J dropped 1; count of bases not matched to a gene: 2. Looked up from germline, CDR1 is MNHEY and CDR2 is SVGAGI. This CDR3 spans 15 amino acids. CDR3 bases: TGTGCCAGCAGTTACTCGTCAGGGGGGAACACTGAAGCTTTCTTT. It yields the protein CASSYSSGGNTEAFF.

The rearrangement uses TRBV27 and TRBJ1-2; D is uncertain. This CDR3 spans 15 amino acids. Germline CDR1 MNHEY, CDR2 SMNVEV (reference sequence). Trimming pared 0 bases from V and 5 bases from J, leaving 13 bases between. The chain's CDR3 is CASSLSLVSGYGYTF. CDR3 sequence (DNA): TGTGCCAGCAGTTTATCGTTGGTGAGTGGATATGGCTACACCTTC.

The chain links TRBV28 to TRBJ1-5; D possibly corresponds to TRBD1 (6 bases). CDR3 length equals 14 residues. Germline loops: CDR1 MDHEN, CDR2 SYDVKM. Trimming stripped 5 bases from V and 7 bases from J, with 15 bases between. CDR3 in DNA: TGTGCCAGCAGTCGAGCGACAGGATACCAGCCCCAGCATTTT. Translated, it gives CASSRATGYQPQHF.